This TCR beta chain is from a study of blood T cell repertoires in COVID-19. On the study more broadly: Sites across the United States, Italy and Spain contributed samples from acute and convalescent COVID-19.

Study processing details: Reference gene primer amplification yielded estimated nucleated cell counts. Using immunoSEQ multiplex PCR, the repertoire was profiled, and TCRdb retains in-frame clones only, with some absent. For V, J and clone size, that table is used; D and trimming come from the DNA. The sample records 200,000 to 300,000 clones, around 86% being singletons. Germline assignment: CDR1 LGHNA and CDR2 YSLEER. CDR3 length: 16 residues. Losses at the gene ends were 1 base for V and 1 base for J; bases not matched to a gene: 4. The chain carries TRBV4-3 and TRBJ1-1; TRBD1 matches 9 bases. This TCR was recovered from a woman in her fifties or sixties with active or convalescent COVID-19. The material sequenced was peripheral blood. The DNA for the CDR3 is TGCGCCAGCAGCCAAGCCGGGACAGGGCGGAACACTGAAGCTTTCTTT. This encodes CASSQAGTGRNTEAFF.